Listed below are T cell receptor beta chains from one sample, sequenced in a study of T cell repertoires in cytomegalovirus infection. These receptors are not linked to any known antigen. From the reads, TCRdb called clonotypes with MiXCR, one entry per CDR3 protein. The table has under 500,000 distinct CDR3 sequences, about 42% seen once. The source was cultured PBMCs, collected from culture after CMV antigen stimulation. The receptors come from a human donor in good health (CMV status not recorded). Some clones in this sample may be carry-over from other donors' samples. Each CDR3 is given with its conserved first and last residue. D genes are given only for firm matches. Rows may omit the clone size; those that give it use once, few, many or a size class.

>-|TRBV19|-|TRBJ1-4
CASSAPLGPTEKLFF
TGTGCCAGTAGTGCGCCATTGGGACCGACGGAAAAACTGTTTTTT
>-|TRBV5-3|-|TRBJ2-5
CASSPWTAQETQYF
TGTGCCAGCAGCCCATGGACAGCCCAAGAGACCCAGTACTTC
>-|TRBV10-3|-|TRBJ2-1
CAISTGPSSSYNEQFF
TGTGCCATCAGTACAGGTCCCTCCAGCTCCTACAATGAGCAGTTCTTC
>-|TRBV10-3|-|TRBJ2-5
CAIFSPGGAQYF
TGTGCCATCTTTTCTCCCGGGGGCGCCCAGTACTTC
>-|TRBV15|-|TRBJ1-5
CATSRDRTAYSNQPQHF
TGTGCCACCAGCAGAGATCGGACAGCCTATAGCAATCAGCCCCAGCATTTT
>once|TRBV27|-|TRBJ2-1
CASIHRNEQFF
TGTGCCAGCATTCACCGGAATGAGCAGTTCTTC
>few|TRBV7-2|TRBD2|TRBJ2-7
CASSRDYPSSYEQYF
TGTGCCAGCAGTCGGGACTACCCAAGCTCCTACGAGCAGTACTTC
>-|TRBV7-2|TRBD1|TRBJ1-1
CASSLARTGDREAFF
TGTGCCAGCAGCTTAGCTCGGACAGGGGATCGTGAAGCTTTCTTT
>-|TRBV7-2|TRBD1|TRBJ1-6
CASSRIRTGDHSYNSPLHF
TGTGCCAGCAGCCGAATCCGGACAGGGGATCACTCCTATAATTCACCCCTCCACTTT
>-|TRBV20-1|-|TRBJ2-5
CSARVQIQETQYF
TGCAGTGCTAGAGTTCAGATCCAAGAGACCCAGTACTTC
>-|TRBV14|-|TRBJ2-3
CASRLSRADTDTQYF
TGTGCCAGCAGACTCTCCCGAGCGGACACAGATACGCAGTATTTT
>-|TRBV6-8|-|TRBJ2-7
CASRGVYEQYF
TGTGCCAGCAGGGGGGTATACGAGCAGTACTTC
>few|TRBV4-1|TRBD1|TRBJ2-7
CASSRLPGQGASEQYF
TGCGCCAGCAGCCGGCTACCGGGACAGGGGGCGAGTGAGCAGTACTTC
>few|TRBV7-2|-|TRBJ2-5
CASSDTGRTQYF
TGTGCCAGCAGTGACACAGGTCGGACCCAGTACTTC
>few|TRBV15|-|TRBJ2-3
CATSRDIVRGTDTQYF
TGTGCCACCAGCAGAGATATCGTGAGGGGCACAGATACGCAGTATTTT
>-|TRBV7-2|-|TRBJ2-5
CASASGRETQYF
TGTGCCAGCGCTTCGGGGCGGGAGACCCAGTACTTC
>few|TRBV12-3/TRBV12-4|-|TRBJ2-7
CASSQYTTYEQYF
TGTGCCAGCAGTCAATATACTACGTACGAGCAGTACTTC
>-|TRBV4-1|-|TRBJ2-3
CASSQGSTDTQYF
TGCGCCAGCAGCCAGGGTAGCACAGATACGCAGTATTTT
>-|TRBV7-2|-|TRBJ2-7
CASSLKPGSPYEQYF
TGTGCCAGCAGCCTCAAACCGGGCAGTCCCTACGAGCAGTACTTC
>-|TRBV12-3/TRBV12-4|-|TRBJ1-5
CASSLSPFQGLGQPQHF
TGTGCCAGCAGTTTATCTCCGTTTCAGGGCCTTGGGCAGCCCCAGCATTTT
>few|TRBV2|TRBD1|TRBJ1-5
CASSPGEGQGYSNQPQHF
TGTGCCAGCAGTCCCGGGGAGGGACAGGGATATAGCAATCAGCCCCAGCATTTT
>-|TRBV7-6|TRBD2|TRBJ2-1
CASSLRTSGSNNEQFF
TGTGCCAGCAGCCTGCGGACTAGCGGGAGTAACAATGAGCAGTTCTTC
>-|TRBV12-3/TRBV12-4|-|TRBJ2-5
CASSLLGVETQYF
TGTGCCAGCAGTTTATTGGGCGTAGAGACCCAGTACTTC
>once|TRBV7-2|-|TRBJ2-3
CASSISADTQYF
TGTGCCAGCAGCATTAGCGCAGATACGCAGTATTTT
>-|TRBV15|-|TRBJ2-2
CATSRGGGNTGELFF
TGTGCCACCAGCAGAGGGGGCGGGAACACCGGGGAGCTGTTTTTT
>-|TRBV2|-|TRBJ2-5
CASSAEQGSSETQYF
TGTGCCAGCAGTGCGGAGCAGGGGAGTTCAGAGACCCAGTACTTC
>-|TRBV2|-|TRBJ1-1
CASSEGGGRGEAFF
TGTGCCAGCAGTGAAGGAGGTGGGCGTGGTGAAGCTTTCTTT
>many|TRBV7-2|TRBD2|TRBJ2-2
CASSLRPGGAGGGELFF
TGTGCCAGCAGCTTACGCCCCGGGGGGGCCGGTGGCGGGGAGCTGTTTTTT
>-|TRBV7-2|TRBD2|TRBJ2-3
CASTLAGGSTDTQYF
TGTGCCAGCACCCTAGCGGGGGGGAGCACAGATACGCAGTATTTT
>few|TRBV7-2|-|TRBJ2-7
CASSFREEQYF
TGTGCCAGCAGCTTCCGGGAAGAGCAGTACTTC
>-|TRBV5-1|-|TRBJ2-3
CASSLESGPYTDTQYF
TGCGCCAGCAGCTTGGAATCAGGGCCCTACACAGATACGCAGTATTTT
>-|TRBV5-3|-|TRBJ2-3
CASSFAVPTDTQYF
TGTGCCAGCAGCTTCGCGGTACCCACAGATACGCAGTATTTT
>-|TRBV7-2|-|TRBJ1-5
CASSLVAGFESNQPQHF
TGTGCCAGCAGCTTAGTGGCGGGGTTTGAAAGCAATCAGCCCCAGCATTTT
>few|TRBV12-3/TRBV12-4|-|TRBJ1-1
CASSPRPSLWGMNTEAFF
TGTGCCAGCAGTCCCCGACCGTCACTGTGGGGGATGAACACTGAAGCTTTCTTT
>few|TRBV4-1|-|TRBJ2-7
CASSLRDGKSYEQYF
TGCGCCAGCAGCCTCCGGGACGGAAAGTCCTACGAGCAGTACTTC
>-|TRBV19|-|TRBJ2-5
CASSIQREETQYF
TGTGCCAGTAGTATCCAAAGGGAGGAGACCCAGTACTTC
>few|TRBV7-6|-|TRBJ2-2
CASSTFEGNTGELFF
TGTGCCAGCAGCACTTTTGAGGGGAACACCGGGGAGCTGTTTTTT
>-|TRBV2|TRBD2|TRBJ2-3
CASSGLAGGPIQYF
TGTGCCAGCAGCGGACTAGCGGGGGGCCCTATCCAGTATTTT
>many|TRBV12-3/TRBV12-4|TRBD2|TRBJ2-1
CASSGGQLAGGPENEQFF
TGTGCCAGCAGTGGAGGACAACTAGCGGGAGGGCCCGAGAATGAGCAGTTCTTC
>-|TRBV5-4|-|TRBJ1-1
CASSLSGGAITEAFF
TGTGCCAGCAGCTTGAGTGGCGGGGCTATAACTGAAGCTTTCTTT
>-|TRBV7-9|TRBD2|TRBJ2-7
CASSSPGIAGKYEQYF
TGTGCCAGCAGCTCTCCCGGAATAGCGGGGAAGTACGAGCAGTACTTC